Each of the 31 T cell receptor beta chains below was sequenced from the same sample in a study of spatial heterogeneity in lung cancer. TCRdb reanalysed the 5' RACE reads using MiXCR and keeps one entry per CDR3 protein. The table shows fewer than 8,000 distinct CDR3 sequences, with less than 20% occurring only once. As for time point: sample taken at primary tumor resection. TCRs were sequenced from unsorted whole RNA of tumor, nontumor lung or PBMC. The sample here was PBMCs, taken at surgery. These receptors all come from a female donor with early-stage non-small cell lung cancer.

The CDR3 spells CASSAYPADEAFF. CDR3 DNA sequence: TGTGCCAGCAGCGCCTATCCAGCGGATGAAGCTTTCTTT. V usage is TRBV11-2 and J usage is TRBJ1-1, with D unresolved. Germline V lookup: CDR1 SGHAT, CDR2 FQNNGV. V was pared by 5 bases and J by 7 bases, with 14 bases between. The CDR3 extends over 13 amino acids.

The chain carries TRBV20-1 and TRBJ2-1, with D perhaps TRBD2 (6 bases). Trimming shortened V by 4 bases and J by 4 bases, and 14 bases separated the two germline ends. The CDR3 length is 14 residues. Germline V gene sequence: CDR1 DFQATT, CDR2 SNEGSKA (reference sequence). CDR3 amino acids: CSAIVLGRYNEQFF. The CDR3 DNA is TGCAGTGCTATCGTTTTGGGGAGGTACAATGAGCAGTTCTTC.

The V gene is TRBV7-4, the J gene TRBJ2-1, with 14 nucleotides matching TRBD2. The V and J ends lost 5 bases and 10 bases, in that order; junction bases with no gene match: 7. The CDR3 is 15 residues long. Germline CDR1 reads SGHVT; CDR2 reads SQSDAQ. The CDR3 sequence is CASSPRGLAGDEQFF. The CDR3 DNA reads TGTGCCAGCAGCCCCCGGGGACTAGCGGGGGACGAGCAGTTCTTC.

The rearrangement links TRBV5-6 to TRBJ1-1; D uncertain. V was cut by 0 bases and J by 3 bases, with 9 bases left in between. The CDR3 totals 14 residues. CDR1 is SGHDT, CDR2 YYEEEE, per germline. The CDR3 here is CASSLAGIHTEAFF. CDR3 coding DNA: TGTGCCAGCAGCTTGGCCGGAATCCACACTGAAGCTTTCTTT.

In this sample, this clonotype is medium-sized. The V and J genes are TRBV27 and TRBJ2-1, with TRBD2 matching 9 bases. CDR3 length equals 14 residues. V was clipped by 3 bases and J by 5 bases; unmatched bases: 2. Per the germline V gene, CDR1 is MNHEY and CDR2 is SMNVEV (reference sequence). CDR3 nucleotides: TGTGCCAGCAGTTTGGCTAGCGGGAACAATGAGCAGTTCTTC. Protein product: CASSLASGNNEQFF.

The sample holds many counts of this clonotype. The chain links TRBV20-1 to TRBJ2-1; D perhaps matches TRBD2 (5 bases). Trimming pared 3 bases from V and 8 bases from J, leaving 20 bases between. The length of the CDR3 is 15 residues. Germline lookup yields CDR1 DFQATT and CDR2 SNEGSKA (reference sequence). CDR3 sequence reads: CSARSPLERVDEQFF. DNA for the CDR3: TGCAGTGCTAGGAGCCCACTTGAGAGGGTCGATGAGCAGTTCTTC.

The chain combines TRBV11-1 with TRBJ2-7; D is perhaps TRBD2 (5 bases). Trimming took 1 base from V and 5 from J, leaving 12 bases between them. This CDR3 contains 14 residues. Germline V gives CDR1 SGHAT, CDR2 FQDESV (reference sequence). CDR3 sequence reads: CASSLGGNRHEQYF. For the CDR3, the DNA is TGTGCCAGCAGCTTAGGAGGGAATAGGCACGAGCAGTACTTC.

The chain's CDR3 is CASSLVYTEAFF. CDR3 sequence (DNA): TGTGCCAGCAGCTTGGTATACACTGAAGCTTTCTTT. The V and J genes are TRBV5-6 and TRBJ1-1; D remains ambiguous. The CDR3 is 12 residues long. Germline V CDR1 and CDR2: SGHDT, YYEEEE. Trimming took off 0 bases at V and 3 bases at J, with 3 bases between the two ends.

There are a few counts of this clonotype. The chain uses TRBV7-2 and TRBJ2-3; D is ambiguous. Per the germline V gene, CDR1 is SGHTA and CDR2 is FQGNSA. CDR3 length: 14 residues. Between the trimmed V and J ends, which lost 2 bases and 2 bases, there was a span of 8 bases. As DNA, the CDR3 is TGTGCCAGCAGCTTACCCCCCCACACAGATACGCAGTATTTT. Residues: CASSLPPHTDTQYF.

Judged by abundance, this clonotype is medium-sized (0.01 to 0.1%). The CDR3 bases are TGCGCCAGCAGTCAATCTAACTATCGGAATGAGCAGTTCTTC. This encodes CASSQSNYRNEQFF. The V and J genes are TRBV23-1 and TRBJ2-1; D gene uncertain. Being an ORF, TRBV23-1 has a function that is uncertain. There are 14 residues in the CDR3. The germline V and J ends were trimmed by 0 bases and 7 bases, with 10 bases remaining between them.

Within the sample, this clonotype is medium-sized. CDR3 protein: CSVEELNRGFGYTF. CDR3 in DNA: TGCAGCGTTGAAGAATTGAACAGGGGGTTTGGCTACACCTTC. The V gene is TRBV29-1, the J gene TRBJ1-2, with 8 bases fitting TRBD1. The germline V gene encodes CDR1 SQVTM and CDR2 ANQGSEA. Trimming cost V 0 bases and J 7 bases; bases outside gene matches: 7. The CDR3 runs to 14 residues.

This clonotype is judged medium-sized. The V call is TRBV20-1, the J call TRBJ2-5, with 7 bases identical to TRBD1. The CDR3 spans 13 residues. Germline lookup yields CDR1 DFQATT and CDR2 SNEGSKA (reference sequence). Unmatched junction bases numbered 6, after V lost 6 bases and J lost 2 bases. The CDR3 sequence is CSAQGTVQETQYF. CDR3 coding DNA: TGCAGTGCCCAGGGGACAGTTCAAGAGACCCAGTACTTC.

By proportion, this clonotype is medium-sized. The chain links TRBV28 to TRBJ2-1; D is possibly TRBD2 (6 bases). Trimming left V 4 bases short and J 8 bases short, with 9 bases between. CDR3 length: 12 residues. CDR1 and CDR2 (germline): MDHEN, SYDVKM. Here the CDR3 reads CASSSGVHEQFF. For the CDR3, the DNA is TGTGCCAGCAGTTCGGGGGTCCATGAGCAGTTCTTC.

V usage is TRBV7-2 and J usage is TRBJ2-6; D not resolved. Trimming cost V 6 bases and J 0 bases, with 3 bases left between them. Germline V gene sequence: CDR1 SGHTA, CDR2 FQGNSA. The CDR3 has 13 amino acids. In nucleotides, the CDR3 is TGTGCCAGCAGACCCTCTGGGGCCAACGTCCTGACTTTC. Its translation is CASRPSGANVLTF.

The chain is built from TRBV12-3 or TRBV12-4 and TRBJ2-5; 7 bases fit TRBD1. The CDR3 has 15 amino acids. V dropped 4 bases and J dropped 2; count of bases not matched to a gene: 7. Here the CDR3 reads CASSSYGTEQETQYF. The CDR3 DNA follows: TGTGCCAGCAGTTCATACGGGACAGAACAAGAGACCCAGTACTTC.

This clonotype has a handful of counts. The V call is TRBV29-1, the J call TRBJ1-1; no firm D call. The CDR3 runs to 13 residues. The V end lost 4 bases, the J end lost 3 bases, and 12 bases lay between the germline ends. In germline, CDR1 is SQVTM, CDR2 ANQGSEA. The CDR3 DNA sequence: TGCAGCGTTGCGGATGGGTTTGACACTGAAGCTTTCTTT. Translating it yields CSVADGFDTEAFF.

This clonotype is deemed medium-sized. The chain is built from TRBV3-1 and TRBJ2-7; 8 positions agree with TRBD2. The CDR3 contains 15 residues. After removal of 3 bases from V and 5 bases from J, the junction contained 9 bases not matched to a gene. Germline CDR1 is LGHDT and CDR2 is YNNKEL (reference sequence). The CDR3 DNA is TGTGCCAGCAGCCAGGCCAGCGGGAGTTGGAACGAGCAGTACTTC. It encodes CASSQASGSWNEQYF.

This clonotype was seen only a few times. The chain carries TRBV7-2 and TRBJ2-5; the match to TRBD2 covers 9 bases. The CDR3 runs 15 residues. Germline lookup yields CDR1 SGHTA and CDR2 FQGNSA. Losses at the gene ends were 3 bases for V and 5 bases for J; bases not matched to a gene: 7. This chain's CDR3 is CASSFQRGVGETQYF. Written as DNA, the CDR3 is TGTGCCAGCAGCTTCCAGCGGGGGGTCGGGGAGACCCAGTACTTC.

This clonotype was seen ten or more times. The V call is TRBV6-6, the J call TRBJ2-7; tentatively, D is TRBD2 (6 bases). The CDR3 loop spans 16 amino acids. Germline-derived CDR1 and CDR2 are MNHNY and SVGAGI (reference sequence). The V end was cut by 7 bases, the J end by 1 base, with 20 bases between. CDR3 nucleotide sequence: TGTGCCAGCACCCACGGGAGCCAGGGACGATCCTACGAGCAGTACTTC. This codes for CASTHGSQGRSYEQYF.

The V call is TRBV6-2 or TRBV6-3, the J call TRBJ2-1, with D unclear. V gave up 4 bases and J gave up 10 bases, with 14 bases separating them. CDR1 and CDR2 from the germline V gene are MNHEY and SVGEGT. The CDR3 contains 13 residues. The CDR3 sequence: CASSFNFQLEQFF. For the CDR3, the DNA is TGTGCCAGCAGTTTCAACTTCCAGTTGGAGCAGTTCTTC.

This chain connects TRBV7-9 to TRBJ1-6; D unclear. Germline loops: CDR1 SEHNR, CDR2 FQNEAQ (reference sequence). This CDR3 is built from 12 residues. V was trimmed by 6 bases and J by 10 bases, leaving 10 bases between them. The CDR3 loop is CASSTLGSPLHF. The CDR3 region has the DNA TGTGCCAGCAGTACGCTTGGATCACCCCTCCACTTT.

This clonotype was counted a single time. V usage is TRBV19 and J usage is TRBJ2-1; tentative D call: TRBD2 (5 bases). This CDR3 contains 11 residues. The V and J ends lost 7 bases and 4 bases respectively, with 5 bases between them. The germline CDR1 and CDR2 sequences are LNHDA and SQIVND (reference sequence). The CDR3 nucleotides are TGTGCCAGTACGGGGTACAATGAGCAGTTCTTC. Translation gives CASTGYNEQFF.

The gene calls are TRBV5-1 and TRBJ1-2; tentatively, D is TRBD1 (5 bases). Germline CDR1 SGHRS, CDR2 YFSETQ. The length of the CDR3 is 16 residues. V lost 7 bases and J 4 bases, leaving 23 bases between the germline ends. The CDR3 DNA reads TGCGCCAGCGCTACCTCCCCGGGGGAGAGGGGCTATGGCTACACCTTC. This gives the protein CASATSPGERGYGYTF.

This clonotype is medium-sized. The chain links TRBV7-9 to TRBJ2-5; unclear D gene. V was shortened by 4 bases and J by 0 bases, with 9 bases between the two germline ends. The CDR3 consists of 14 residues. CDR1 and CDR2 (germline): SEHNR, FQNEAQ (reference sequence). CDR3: CASSSARDQETQYF. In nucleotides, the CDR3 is TGTGCCAGCAGCTCGGCTAGAGACCAAGAGACCCAGTACTTC.

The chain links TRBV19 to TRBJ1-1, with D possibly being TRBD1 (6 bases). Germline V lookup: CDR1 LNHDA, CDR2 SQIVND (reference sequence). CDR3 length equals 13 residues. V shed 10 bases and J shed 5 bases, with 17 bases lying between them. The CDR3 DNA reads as TGTGCCACCTCGGACAGTGGCGGAACTGAAGCTTTCTTT. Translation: CATSDSGGTEAFF.

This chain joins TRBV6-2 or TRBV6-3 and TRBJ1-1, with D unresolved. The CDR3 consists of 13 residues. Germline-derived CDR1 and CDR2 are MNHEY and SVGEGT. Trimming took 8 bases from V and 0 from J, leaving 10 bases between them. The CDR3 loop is CASCLILNTEAFF. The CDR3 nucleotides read TGTGCCAGCTGCCTCATCTTGAACACTGAAGCTTTCTTT.

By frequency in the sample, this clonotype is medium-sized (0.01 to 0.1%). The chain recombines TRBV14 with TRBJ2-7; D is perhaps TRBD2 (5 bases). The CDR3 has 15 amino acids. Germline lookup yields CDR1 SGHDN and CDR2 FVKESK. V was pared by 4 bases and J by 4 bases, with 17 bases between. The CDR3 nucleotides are TGTGCCAGCAGCCTCCACGGAGGCGGGTCTTACGAGCAGTACTTC. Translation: CASSLHGGGSYEQYF.

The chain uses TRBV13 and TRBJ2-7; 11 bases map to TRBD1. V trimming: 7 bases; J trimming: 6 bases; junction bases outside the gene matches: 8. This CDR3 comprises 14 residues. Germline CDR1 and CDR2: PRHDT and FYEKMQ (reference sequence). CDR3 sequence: CASTAGTGGREQYF. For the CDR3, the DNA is TGTGCCAGCACCGCCGGGACAGGGGGTCGCGAGCAGTACTTC.

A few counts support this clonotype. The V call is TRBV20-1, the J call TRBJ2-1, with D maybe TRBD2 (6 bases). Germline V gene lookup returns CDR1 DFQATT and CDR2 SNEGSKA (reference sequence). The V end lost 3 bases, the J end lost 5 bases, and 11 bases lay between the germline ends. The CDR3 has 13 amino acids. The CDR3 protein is CSASGGMNNEQFF. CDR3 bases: TGCAGTGCTAGCGGCGGGATGAACAATGAGCAGTTCTTC.

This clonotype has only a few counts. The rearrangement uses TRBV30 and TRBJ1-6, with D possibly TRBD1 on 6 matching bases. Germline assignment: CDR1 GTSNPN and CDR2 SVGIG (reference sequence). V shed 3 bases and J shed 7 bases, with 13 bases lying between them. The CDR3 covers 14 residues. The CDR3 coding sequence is TGTGCCTGGAGCCTGACAGGTTTAAATTCACCCCTCCACTTT. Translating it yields CAWSLTGLNSPLHF.

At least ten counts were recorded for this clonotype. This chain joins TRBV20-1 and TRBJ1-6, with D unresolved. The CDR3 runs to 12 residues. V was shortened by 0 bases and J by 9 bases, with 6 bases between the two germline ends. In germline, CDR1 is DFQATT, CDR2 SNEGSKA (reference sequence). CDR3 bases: TGCAGTGCTAGAGAGAGGGCTTCACCCCTCCACTTT. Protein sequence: CSARERASPLHF.